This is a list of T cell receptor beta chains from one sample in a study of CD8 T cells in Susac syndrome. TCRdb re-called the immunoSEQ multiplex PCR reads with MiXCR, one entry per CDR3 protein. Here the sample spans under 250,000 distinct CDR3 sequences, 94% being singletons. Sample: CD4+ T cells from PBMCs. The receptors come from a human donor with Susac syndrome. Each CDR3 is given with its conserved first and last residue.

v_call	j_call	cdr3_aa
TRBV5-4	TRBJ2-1	CASSPGTGPTYNEQFF
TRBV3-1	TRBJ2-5	CASSPHQETQYF
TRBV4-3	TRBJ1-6	CASSSTGGNSPLHF
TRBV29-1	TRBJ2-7	CSVESSGGGYEQYF
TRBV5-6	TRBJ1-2	CASSSLDREWGYTF
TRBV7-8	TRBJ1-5	CASSYRPLPWQPQHF
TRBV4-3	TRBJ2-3	CASSEQRGKTDTQYF
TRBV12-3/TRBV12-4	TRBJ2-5	CASSLWAGGPSETQYF
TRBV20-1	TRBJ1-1	CSARLLQDMNTEAFF
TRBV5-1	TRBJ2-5	CASGTGGGETQYF
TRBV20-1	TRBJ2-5	CSARPTGGGMWQETQYF
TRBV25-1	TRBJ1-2	CASSPQTGGENGYTF
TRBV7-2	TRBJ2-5	CASSPQSGNQETQYF
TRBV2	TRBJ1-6	CASRTRQGSSPLHF
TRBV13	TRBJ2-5	CASSRVGTQYF
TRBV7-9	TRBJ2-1	CASSLSRTSGDNNEQFF
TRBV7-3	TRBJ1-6	CASSLSPGQNSPLHF
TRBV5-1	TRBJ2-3	CASSFDRVGRDTQYF
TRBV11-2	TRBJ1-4	CASSARTDSVEKLFF
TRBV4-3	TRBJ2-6	CASSQEGPAPGANVLTF
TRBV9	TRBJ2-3	CASSVTSGGYTDTQYF
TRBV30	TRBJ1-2	CAWNRYGDSGSYGYTF